This T cell receptor beta chain was obtained from a study of blood T cell repertoires in COVID-19. This CDR3 comprises 16 residues. V was cut by 0 bases and J by 2 bases, with 12 bases left in between. Germline CDR1 and CDR2: SGHNT and YENEEA. Produced via immunoSEQ multiplex PCR; TCRdb's table is partial and in-frame only. The sample holds about 36,000 clones, 85% seen once. Specimen: peripheral blood. The genes are TRBV11-3 and TRBJ2-3; possibly TRBD2 for D (7 bases). The sequence was collected from a human donor in a cohort sampled during active COVID-19. Here the CDR3 reads CASSLESRGATDTQYF. The CDR3 DNA reads TGTGCCAGCAGCTTAGAGAGCCGGGGGGCCACAGATACGCAGTATTTT.